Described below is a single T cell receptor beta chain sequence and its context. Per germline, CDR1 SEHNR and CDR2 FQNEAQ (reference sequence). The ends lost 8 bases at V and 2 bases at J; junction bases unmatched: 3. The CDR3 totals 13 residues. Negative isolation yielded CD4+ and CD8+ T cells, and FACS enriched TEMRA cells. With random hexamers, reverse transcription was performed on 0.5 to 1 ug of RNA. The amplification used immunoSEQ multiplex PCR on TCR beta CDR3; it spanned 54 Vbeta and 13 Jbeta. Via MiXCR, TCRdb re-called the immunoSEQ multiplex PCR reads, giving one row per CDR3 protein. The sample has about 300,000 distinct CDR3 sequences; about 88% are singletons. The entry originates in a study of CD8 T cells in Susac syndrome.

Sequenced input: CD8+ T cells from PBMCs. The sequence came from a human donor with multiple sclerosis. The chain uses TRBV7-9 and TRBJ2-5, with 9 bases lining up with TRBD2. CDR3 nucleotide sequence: TGTGCCAGCCGCGCGGGGGGGCAAGAGACCCAGTACTTC. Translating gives CASRAGGQETQYF.